This T cell receptor beta chain was profiled in a study of shared clonotypes between healthy human individuals. Study results and limitations: A reduction in generation probabilities was seen for non-shared clonotypes relative to those shared by all four donors. Generally, naive subsets came out with larger estimated richness than memory subsets.

Each donor was a Caucasian adult residing in Nashville, Tennessee. This CDR3 has 15 residues. V lost 5 bases and J 0 bases, leaving 10 bases between the germline ends. Germline assignment: CDR1 MNHNS and CDR2 SASEGT. Libraries were prepared by immunoSEQ multiplex PCR; TCRdb keeps only in-frame clonotypes and omits some of them. The sample has a few million clones; approximately 92% are singletons. The sample holds one count of this clone. Its target is not known. Sequencing was done on a sample of naive CD4+ T cells sorted from blood. As for subset: CD45RA+ positively selected. The sequence was collected from a man aged 18-30 years in good health. The chain recombines TRBV6-1 with TRBJ1-4, with unresolved D. Here the CDR3 reads CASSFNRPTNEKLFF. DNA for the CDR3: TGTGCCAGCAGTTTTAACAGACCAACTAATGAAAAACTGTTTTTT.